This T cell receptor beta chain comes out of a study of control samples from healthy donors and cancer patients. Assay: immunoSEQ multiplex PCR; the TCRdb copy retains only in-frame clones and omits some. The sample lists about 270,000 clones; about four fifths were seen once. Looked up from germline, CDR1 is SGHRS and CDR2 is YFSETQ. Trimming removed 3 bases at V and 7 bases at J, with 11 bases between. The CDR3 extends over 13 amino acids. Sequenced sample: PBMCs. The TCR sequence derives from a woman aged 55-70 years with lung cancer. The chain uses TRBV5-1 and TRBJ2-1; D may be TRBD2 (6 bases). CDR3 DNA sequence: TGCGCCAGCAGCTCGCTAGCGTGGAATGAGCAGTTCTTC. Encoded protein: CASSSLAWNEQFF.